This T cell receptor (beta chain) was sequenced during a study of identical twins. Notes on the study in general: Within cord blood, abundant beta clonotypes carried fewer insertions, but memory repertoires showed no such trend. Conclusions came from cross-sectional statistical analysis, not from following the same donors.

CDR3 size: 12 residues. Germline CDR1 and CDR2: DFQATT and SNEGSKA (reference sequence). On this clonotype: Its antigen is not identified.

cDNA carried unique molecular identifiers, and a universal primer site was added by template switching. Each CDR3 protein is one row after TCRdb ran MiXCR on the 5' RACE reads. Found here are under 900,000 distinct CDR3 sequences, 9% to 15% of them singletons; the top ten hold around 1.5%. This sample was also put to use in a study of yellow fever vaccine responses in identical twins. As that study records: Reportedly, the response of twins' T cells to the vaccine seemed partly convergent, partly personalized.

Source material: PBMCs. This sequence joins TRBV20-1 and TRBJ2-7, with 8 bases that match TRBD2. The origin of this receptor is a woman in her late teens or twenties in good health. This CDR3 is CNGGGGNYEQYV. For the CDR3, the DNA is TGCAACGGTGGCGGGGGGAACTACGAGCAGTACGTC.